These 11 T cell receptor beta chains came from one sample sequenced in a study of identical twins. TCRdb used MiXCR to reprocess the 5' RACE reads, holding one entry per CDR3 protein. The sample includes 690,000 or so distinct CDR3 sequences, 8.6% of them seen just once. This sample also appeared in a second study, on yellow fever vaccine responses in identical twins.

Source material: PBMCs. The receptors here all came from a woman between 18 and 29 years old in good health.

V gene TRBV29-1 combines with J gene TRBJ2-1, with D unclear. Germline V CDR1 and CDR2: SQVTM, ANQGSEA. The CDR3 runs 13 residues. Between the trimmed V and J ends, which lost 6 bases and 3 bases, there was a span of 12 bases. Here the CDR3 DNA reads TGCAGCGTGAGTCGGCAGGACTACAATGAGCAGTTCTTC. Residues: CSVSRQDYNEQFF.

This clonotype was detected only a few times. The rearrangement joins TRBV15 to TRBJ2-1; TRBD2 matches at 13 bases. Germline V gene data show CDR1 as LNHNV and CDR2 as YYDKDF (reference sequence). The V gene end was trimmed by 3 bases and the J gene end by 10 bases; junction bases not matched to a gene: 6. The CDR3 is 15 residues long. Here the CDR3 reads CATSSGTSGVREQFF. DNA for the CDR3: TGTGCCACCAGCAGCGGGACTAGCGGGGTTCGAGAGCAGTTCTTC.

This clonotype was seen many times. The genes are TRBV29-1 and TRBJ1-1; TRBD1 might be the D (6 bases). The CDR3 runs to 13 residues. Per germline, CDR1 SQVTM and CDR2 ANQGSEA. Trimming pared 8 bases from V and 0 bases from J, leaving 13 bases between. CDR3 region: CSSNRDMNTEAFF. CDR3 in DNA: TGCAGCTCGAACAGGGACATGAACACTGAAGCTTTCTTT. The whole variable domain, remainder taken from reference TRBV29-1 and TRBJ1-1, is SAVISQKPSRDICQRGTSLTIQCQVDSQVTMMFWYRQQPGQSLTLIATANQGSEATYESGFVIDKFPISRPNLTFSTLTVSNMSPEDSSIYLCSSNRDMNTEAFFGQGTRLTVV.

Many counts were recorded for this clonotype. The gene calls are TRBV27 and TRBJ2-7; D remains ambiguous. CDR1 is MNHEY, CDR2 SMNVEV, per germline (reference sequence). There are 15 residues in the CDR3. Trimming removed 6 bases at V and 1 base at J, with 16 bases between. CDR3 in amino acids: CASRDPMAISYEQYF. The CDR3 DNA sequence: TGTGCCAGCAGAGACCCCATGGCTATTTCCTACGAGCAGTACTTC.

The sample holds a few counts of this clonotype. The chain uses TRBV7-9 and TRBJ2-7; 7 positions agree with TRBD2. The CDR3 extends over 14 amino acids. J lost 6 bases, V lost 5 bases, and 10 bases had no gene match. Germline V CDR1 and CDR2: SEHNR, FQNEAQ (reference sequence). DNA of the CDR3: TGTGCCAGCAGCACAGGACTAGATCCTGGCGAGCAGTACTTC. Its protein product is CASSTGLDPGEQYF. Looking up the rest from reference TRBV7-9 and TRBJ2-7 gives the full variable domain: DTGVSQNPRHKITKRGQNVTFRCDPISEHNRLYWYRQTLGQGPEFLTYFQNEAQLEKSRLLSDRFSAERPKGSFSTLEIQRTEQGDSAMYLCASSTGLDPGEQYFGPGTRLTVT.

This clonotype was seen more than once but under ten times. The V gene is TRBV11-3, the J gene TRBJ2-7; 7 nucleotides align to TRBD1. Looked up from germline, CDR1 is SGHNT and CDR2 is YENEEA. The length of the CDR3 is 17 residues. V dropped 5 bases and J dropped 0; count of bases not matched to a gene: 13. The chain's CDR3 is CASSPLGDDRVSYEQYF. In DNA form, the CDR3 reads TGTGCCAGCAGCCCTCTCGGCGATGACAGGGTCTCCTACGAGCAGTACTTC. The full variable domain, rest sourced from reference TRBV11-3 and TRBJ2-7, is EAGVVQSPRYKIIEKKQPVAFWCNPISGHNTLYWYLQNLGQGPELLIRYENEEAVDDSQLPKDRFSAERLKGVDSTLKIQPAELGDSAVYLCASSPLGDDRVSYEQYFGPGTRLTVT.

The count of this clonotype is one. At one boundary the junction diverges from the germline segment, which might be a read error. The chain has TRBV12-3 or TRBV12-4 and TRBJ2-4, with TRBD2 matching over 10 bases. The CDR3 is 18 amino acids. This CDR3 reads CACSREREGLGAKNIQYF. The CDR3 DNA reads TGTGCCTGCAGCCGGGAGCGGGAGGGCCTGGGTGCCAAAAACATTCAGTACTTC.

The rearrangement links TRBV20-1 to TRBJ2-5; tentatively, D is TRBD1 (6 bases). The CDR3 consists of 14 residues. The germline V gene encodes CDR1 DFQATT and CDR2 SNEGSKA (reference sequence). V was pared by 8 bases and J by 1 base, with 17 bases between. The CDR3 DNA follows: TGCAGTCCAAGACGGCGAGGGGGCCAAGAGACCCAGTACTTC. This encodes CSPRRRGGQETQYF.

This clonotype has only a few counts. This chain connects TRBV7-9 to TRBJ1-6, with D unresolved. This CDR3 is built from 14 residues. V dropped 0 bases and J dropped 0 bases, with 0 bases sitting between them. Germline V gene sequence: CDR1 SEHNR, CDR2 FQNEAQ (reference sequence). The CDR3 sequence is CASSLASYNSPLHF. For the CDR3, the DNA is TGTGCCAGCAGCTTAGCCTCCTATAATTCACCCCTCCACTTT.

This clonotype has a handful of counts. The chain employs TRBV19 and TRBJ2-7, with 10 nucleotides matching TRBD1. Germline V CDR1 and CDR2: LNHDA, SQIVND (reference sequence). V dropped 6 bases and J dropped 2; count of bases not matched to a gene: 7. This CDR3 is built from 15 residues. The CDR3: CASSKPGQGTYEQYF. The CDR3 coding sequence is TGTGCCAGTAGCAAACCGGGACAGGGGACCTACGAGCAGTACTTC.

In this sample, this clonotype turned up many times. V usage is TRBV5-1 and J usage is TRBJ2-7; TRBD1 might be the D (6 bases). This CDR3 region has 16 residues. Germline V CDR1 and CDR2: SGHRS, YFSETQ. The V and J ends lost 4 bases and 7 bases respectively, with 24 bases between them. DNA for the CDR3: TGCGCCAGCAGCATCTCCGGTGGACAGACCCTACCGGAGCAGTACTTC. Translation: CASSISGGQTLPEQYF.